A single sample is the source of the 22 T cell receptor beta chains below, sequenced in a study of HIV-infected patients and healthy controls. Whole blood was used without fractionation, so all unsorted peripheral T cells were included. Reverse transcription used 450 to 650 ng RNA and constant-region primers for alpha and beta. Alpha and beta chain libraries were made separately by chain-specific third strand synthesis with multiplexing indices. TCRdb analysed the 5' RACE reads with MiXCR anew, one entry per CDR3 protein. The sample has more than 4,500 distinct CDR3 sequences; 10% to 13% are singletons. Sequencing used blood, obtained before antiretroviral therapy. These receptors all stem from an adult with HIV infection.

This clonotype was observed a handful of times. The chain is built from TRBV6-6 and TRBJ1-4, with TRBD1 as a possible D gene (5 bases). The germline V gene encodes CDR1 MNHNY and CDR2 SVGAGI (reference sequence). V lost 10 bases, J lost 10 bases, and 28 bases lay in between. This CDR3 comprises 16 residues. CDR3 sequence (DNA): TGTGCCACCGCACTCACTCCCGGGACTGGGAAAGGAAAACTGTTTTTT. Translated, it gives CATALTPGTGKGKLFF.

This clonotype qualifies as medium-sized. The chain employs TRBV5-1 and TRBJ1-5; 8 nucleotides agree with TRBD1. Germline CDR1 is SGHRS and CDR2 is YFSETQ. CDR3 length: 16 residues. The V gene end was trimmed by 4 bases and the J gene end by 0 bases; junction bases not matched to a gene: 6. The CDR3 loop reads CASSRGTGNSNQPQHF. In DNA form, the CDR3 reads TGCGCCAGCAGCCGTGGGACAGGAAATAGCAATCAGCCCCAGCATTTT.

This clonotype occurred many times. The J gene is TRBJ1-1, the V gene TRBV5-1, with a tentative D call TRBD1 (6 bases). CDR1 SGHRS and CDR2 YFSETQ come from the germline V gene. Trimming removed 3 bases from V and 1 base from J, with 22 bases in between. The CDR3 is made up of 18 amino acids. This CDR3 reads CASSSVRGSSISNTEAFF. Here the CDR3 DNA reads TGCGCCAGCAGCTCCGTCAGGGGCAGCTCAATATCGAACACTGAAGCTTTCTTT.

This clonotype is labeled as medium-sized (0.01 to 0.1%). V is TRBV7-6 and J is TRBJ2-3; 7 nucleotides match TRBD1. The germline CDR1 and CDR2 sequences are SGHVS and FNYEAQ. This CDR3 spans 14 amino acids. V trimming: 6 bases; J trimming: 9 bases; junction bases outside the gene matches: 12. CDR3: CASRTQGPRSTQYF. DNA of the CDR3: TGTGCCAGCAGAACACAGGGGCCCCGGTCCACGCAGTATTTT.

There are many counts of this clonotype. The chain links TRBV4-1 to TRBJ1-2; D remains ambiguous. V shed 2 bases and J shed 4 bases, with 14 bases lying between them. Germline lookup yields CDR1 MGHRA and CDR2 YSYEKL. This CDR3 contains 15 residues. The DNA for the CDR3 is TGCGCCAGCAGCCAATTTACAGCCGGGGTCTATGGCTACACCTTC. It translates to CASSQFTAGVYGYTF.

Judged by abundance, this clonotype is medium-sized. The chain links TRBV10-3 to TRBJ1-2; TRBD1 agrees at 8 bases. With V trimmed by 4 bases and J by 2 bases, 6 bases remained unmatched. The CDR3 is 15 amino acids. The germline V gene encodes CDR1 ENHRY and CDR2 SYGVKD. In DNA form, the CDR3 reads TGTGCCATCAGTGTTGGACAGGGCAGGAACTATGGCTACACCTTC. Its translation: CAISVGQGRNYGYTF.

This clonotype is termed medium-sized. The chain employs TRBV28 and TRBJ1-3; D not certain. The V gene's germline CDR1 is MDHEN and CDR2 SYDVKM. The CDR3 extends over 13 amino acids. V lost 6 bases and J lost 0, with 6 bases in between. CDR3 nucleotides: TGTGCCAGCAGCCTAAACTCTGGAAACACCATATATTTT. Its protein product is CASSLNSGNTIYF.

The CDR3 reads CASSYGTGVFHEQFF. CDR3 coding DNA: TGTGCCAGCAGTTACGGGACAGGGGTCTTCCATGAGCAGTTCTTC. The V gene is TRBV6-5, the J gene TRBJ2-1; TRBD1 aligns across 10 bases. Trimming took 2 bases from V and 8 from J; bases not matched to a gene: 6. The V gene's germline CDR1 is MNHEY and CDR2 SVGAGI. This CDR3 has 15 residues.

This clonotype was detected ten times or more. The V call is TRBV7-6, the J call TRBJ1-4; D uncertain. Germline CDR1 SGHVS, CDR2 FNYEAQ. The CDR3 loop spans 16 amino acids. V gave up 2 bases and J gave up 0 bases, with 10 bases separating them. This CDR3 is CASSLNNPATNEKLFF. The CDR3, as DNA: TGTGCCAGCAGCTTAAACAATCCGGCAACTAATGAAAAACTGTTTTTT.

This clonotype turned up a few times. This chain links TRBV6-5 with TRBJ2-7, with a weak D call TRBD2 (7 bases). The CDR3 loop spans 16 amino acids. Trimming removed 6 bases from V and 0 bases from J, with 18 bases in between. Germline CDR1 is MNHEY and CDR2 is SVGAGI. The CDR3 spells CASRHSSGGFSYEQYF. In DNA, the CDR3 is TGTGCCAGCAGACACTCTTCGGGGGGCTTCTCCTACGAGCAGTACTTC.

By proportion, this clonotype is medium-sized. The chain has TRBV3-1 and TRBJ1-2; 10 bases match TRBD1. The ends lost 4 bases at V and 4 bases at J; junction bases unmatched: 6. The CDR3 spans 15 residues. In germline, CDR1 is LGHDT, CDR2 YNNKEL (reference sequence). CDR3 residues: CASSRTGGGRYGYTF. The CDR3 nucleotides read TGTGCCAGCAGCCGGACAGGGGGAGGTCGCTATGGCTACACCTTC.

This clonotype was seen ten or more times. This chain connects TRBV5-8 to TRBJ1-2; 9 bases fit TRBD1. With V trimmed by 1 base and J by 6 bases, 4 bases remained unmatched. There are 14 residues in the CDR3. From germline, CDR1 is SGHTS and CDR2 YDEGEE. CDR3 DNA sequence: TGTGCCAGCAGCTTGTACAGGGGGCAAGATGGCTACACCTTC. Protein: CASSLYRGQDGYTF.

By share, this clonotype counts as medium-sized. The chain carries TRBV6-5 and TRBJ1-2; D is unresolved. The length of the CDR3 is 15 residues. V shed 4 bases and J shed 1 base, with 13 bases lying between them. Germline lookup yields CDR1 MNHEY and CDR2 SVGAGI. The CDR3 loop is CASSFSLSFNYGYTF. CDR3 DNA sequence: TGTGCCAGCAGTTTTTCATTGTCGTTTAACTATGGCTACACCTTC.

This clonotype counts as medium-sized. A junction end diverges from the germline sequence, so it may reflect a read error. The chain couples TRBV12-3 or TRBV12-4 to TRBJ2-3, with D possibly TRBD2 on 6 matching bases. The CDR3 spans 13 residues. CDR3 nucleotides: TGTGCCACCAGTTCAGGGAGGACAGATACGCAGTATTTT. This encodes CATSSGRTDTQYF.

This clonotype is medium-sized. The rearrangement links TRBV7-9 to TRBJ2-2; the D gene is possibly TRBD2 (5 bases). CDR3 length: 13 amino acids. The V gene's germline CDR1 is SEHNR and CDR2 FQNEAQ (reference sequence). V was shortened by 5 bases and J by 7 bases, with 11 bases between the two germline ends. CDR3 nucleotides: TGTGCCAGCAGCCAACTAGTACACGGGGAGCTGTTTTTT. It is translated as CASSQLVHGELFF.

This clonotype was detected only a few times. The V call is TRBV6-5, the J call TRBJ1-5; D might be TRBD1 (5 bases). Trimming cost V 8 bases and J 5 bases, with 13 bases left between them. This CDR3 region has 13 residues. The V gene's germline CDR1 is MNHEY and CDR2 SVGAGI. CDR3 loop: CASRRGKYQPQHF. The CDR3 region has the DNA TGTGCCAGCCGGCGGGGCAAATATCAGCCCCAGCATTTT.

This clonotype has just a few counts. The chain couples TRBV10-3 to TRBJ1-1, with 11 bases aligning to TRBD1. Germline V lookup: CDR1 ENHRY, CDR2 SYGVKD. The V and J ends lost 6 bases and 3 bases, in that order; junction bases with no gene match: 0. The CDR3 has 13 amino acids. The CDR3 spells CAIRDRGHTEAFF. In DNA, the CDR3 is TGTGCCATCAGGGACAGGGGGCACACTGAAGCTTTCTTT.

This clonotype was seen at least ten times. CDR3: CASSTIPDYSTDTQYF. DNA of the CDR3: TGTGCCAGTAGTACAATACCCGACTATAGCACAGATACGCAGTATTTT. The rearrangement links TRBV19 to TRBJ2-3, with a possible D match to TRBD2 (5 bases). CDR1 and CDR2 from the germline V gene are LNHDA and SQIVND (reference sequence). V was cut by 4 bases and J by 0 bases, with 14 bases left in between. There are 16 residues in the CDR3.

The genes are TRBV4-1 and TRBJ1-5; 7 bases align to TRBD1. The CDR3 sequence is 14 residues long. V trimming: 2 bases; J trimming: 5 bases; junction bases outside the gene matches: 3. Per the germline V gene, CDR1 is MGHRA and CDR2 is YSYEKL. Here the CDR3 reads CASSQRTGDQPQHF. The CDR3 region has the DNA TGCGCCAGCAGCCAACGGACAGGTGATCAGCCCCAGCATTTT.

This clonotype came up many times. CDR3 amino acids: CASSLGTEAFF. CDR3 coding DNA: TGTGCCAGCAGCCTTGGCACTGAAGCTTTCTTT. The V gene is TRBV7-9, the J gene TRBJ1-1; D not resolved. Germline V CDR1 and CDR2: SEHNR, FQNEAQ (reference sequence). The CDR3 spans 11 residues. V lost 5 bases and J 4 bases, leaving 5 bases between the germline ends.

This clonotype was seen ten or more times. The chain carries TRBV5-4 and TRBJ2-1, with 12 bases lining up with TRBD2. The CDR3 extends over 15 amino acids. Losses at the gene ends were 4 bases for V and 7 bases for J; bases not matched to a gene: 6. Germline CDR1 is SGHNT and CDR2 is YYREEE (reference sequence). The CDR3 coding sequence is TGTGCCAGCAGCACGGGACTAGCGGGTGGTAATGAGCAGTTCTTC. The encoded protein is CASSTGLAGGNEQFF.

This clonotype was recorded many times. The chain employs TRBV11-2 and TRBJ2-4; maybe TRBD1 (6 bases). V dropped 4 bases and J dropped 3 bases, with 10 bases sitting between them. There are 14 residues in the CDR3. Germline V gene sequence: CDR1 SGHAT, CDR2 FQNNGV. The CDR3 sequence: CASSWTDHKNIQYF. CDR3 coding DNA: TGTGCCAGCAGCTGGACAGATCACAAAAACATTCAGTACTTC.